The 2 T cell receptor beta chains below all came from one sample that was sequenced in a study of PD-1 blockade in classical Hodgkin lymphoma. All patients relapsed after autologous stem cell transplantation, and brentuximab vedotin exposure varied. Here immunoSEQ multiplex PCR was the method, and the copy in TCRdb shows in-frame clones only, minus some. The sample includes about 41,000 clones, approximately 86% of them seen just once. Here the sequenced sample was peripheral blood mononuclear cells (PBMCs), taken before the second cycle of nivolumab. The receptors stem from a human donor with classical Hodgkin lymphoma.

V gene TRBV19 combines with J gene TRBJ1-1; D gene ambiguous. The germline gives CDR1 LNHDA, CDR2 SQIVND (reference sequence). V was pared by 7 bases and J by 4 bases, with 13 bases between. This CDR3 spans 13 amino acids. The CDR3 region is CASTRSGITEAFF. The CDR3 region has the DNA TGTGCCAGTACCAGATCCGGTATCACTGAAGCTTTCTTT.

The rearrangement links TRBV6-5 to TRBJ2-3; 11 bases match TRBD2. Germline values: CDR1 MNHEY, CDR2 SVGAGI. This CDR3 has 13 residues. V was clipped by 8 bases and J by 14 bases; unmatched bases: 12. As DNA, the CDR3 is TGTGCCAGCCAGGGGCCACTAGCGGGAGTTCGGTATTTT. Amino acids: CASQGPLAGVRYF.